Listed below are T cell receptor beta chains from one sample, sequenced in a study of identical twins. Using its own MiXCR run on the 5' RACE reads, TCRdb lists one record per CDR3 protein. Of 700,000 to 950,000 distinct CDR3 sequences in the sample, approximately 13% were seen once. These records were also assigned to another study, of yellow fever vaccine responses in identical twins.

The specimen sequenced was PBMCs. These TCRs come from a woman aged 18-35 years in good health. CDR3s include the opening cysteine and the closing phenylalanine or tryptophan. D genes are given only for firm matches. A clone size is listed for some rows: how often the clone was seen (once, few, many), or a class if it is expanded.

TRBJ2-4,TRBV20-1,few,TRBD2,TGCAGTGCTAGACAAGCGGGAGCTGGAAACATTCAGTACTTC,CSARQAGAGNIQYF
TRBJ2-2,TRBV2,-,-,TGTGCCAGCAGTGAATTCAGGGGACCGAACACCGGGGAGCTGTTTTTT,CASSEFRGPNTGELFF
TRBJ2-1,TRBV7-6,-,-,TGTGCCAGCAGCCGGGAACACAATGAGCAGTTCTTC,CASSREHNEQFF
TRBJ2-1,TRBV29-1,many,TRBD2,TGCAGCGTAAGCGGGGGGGCCTACAATGAGCAGTTCTTC,CSVSGGAYNEQFF
TRBJ1-2,TRBV20-1,-,TRBD1,TGCAGTGCTAGAGAGGAGGACAGGAGGGATGACTATGGCTACACCTTC,CSAREEDRRDDYGYTF
TRBJ2-2,TRBV12-3/TRBV12-4,many,-,TGTGCCAGCAGCCTAAAGCGGAAGGTGTCCGGGGAGCTGTTTTTT,CASSLKRKVSGELFF
TRBJ1-3,TRBV3-1,few,-,TGTGCCAGCAGCCAGACACATCCCCTATCTGGAAACACCATATATTTT,CASSQTHPLSGNTIYF
TRBJ2-3,TRBV10-3,-,-,TGTGCCATCAGCAGACAAGCCCGGACTTCCACAGATACGCAGTATTTT,CAISRQARTSTDTQYF
TRBJ2-1,TRBV15,few,TRBD2,TGTGCCACCAGCAGTGAAGCCGGGGGGGGCTACAATGAGCAGTTCTTC,CATSSEAGGGYNEQFF
TRBJ2-1,TRBV6-1,-,TRBD2,TGTGCCAGCAGTAAAACCCAGACTAGCGAGGGTGAGCAGTTCTTC,CASSKTQTSEGEQFF
TRBJ2-7,TRBV7-2,-,TRBD2,TGTGCCAGCAGCTCCACTCGAGGACTAGCGGTAGACTACGAGCAGTACTTC,CASSSTRGLAVDYEQYF
TRBJ2-1,TRBV6-1,-,TRBD2,TGTGCCAGCAGCATGCTAGCGGGAACGTCCGGTGAGCAGTTCTTC,CASSMLAGTSGEQFF
TRBJ2-1,TRBV6-2/TRBV6-3,-,TRBD2,TGTGCCAGCTGGATGGGACTAGCGGACAATGAGCAGTTCTTC,CASWMGLADNEQFF
TRBJ2-3,TRBV7-9,-,-,TGTGCCAGCAGCTTAGGGGGCCACTTT,CASSLGGHF
TRBJ1-2,TRBV20-1,-,-,TGCAGTGCTAGAGTGCTATCAGGGGCAAGAACCTATGGCTACACCTTC,CSARVLSGARTYGYTF
TRBJ2-3,TRBV3-1,many,-,TGTGCCAGCAGCCAAGAACCGGGACTTGCAGCAGATACGCAGTATTTT,CASSQEPGLAADTQYF
TRBJ2-3,TRBV12-3/TRBV12-4,many,-,TGTGCCAGCAGTTTCCGCTCAGATACGCAGTATTTT,CASSFRSDTQYF
TRBJ1-1,TRBV20-1,-,TRBD1,TGCAGTGCTAATCGACAGGGCATGAACACTGAAGCTTTCTTT,CSANRQGMNTEAFF
TRBJ2-1,TRBV7-8,few,TRBD2,TGTGCCAGCAGCTTAGGGACTAGCGATACCAATGAGCAGTTCTTC,CASSLGTSDTNEQFF
TRBJ1-6,TRBV28,-,-,TGTGCCAGCAGAACTACCGGGACACGTTATTCACCCCTCCACTTT,CASRTTGTRYSPLHF
TRBJ2-5,TRBV12-3/TRBV12-4,many,-,TGTGCCAGCAGCACAGGACTAAAAGGAGAGACCCAGTACTTC,CASSTGLKGETQYF
TRBJ2-1,TRBV5-5,few,-,TGTGCCAGCAGCTTGAGGCTAGCCAATGCATGGATGGTGAATGAGCAGTTCTTC,CASSLRLANAWMVNEQFF
TRBJ1-2,TRBV6-1,few,TRBD1,TGTGCCAGCAGTGGCGGGACAGGTGGTCGGGGCTACACCTTC,CASSGGTGGRGYTF
TRBJ2-3,TRBV4-1,-,TRBD1,TGCGCCAGCAGCCAGCCGACAGGGCGAACAGATACGCAGTATTTT,CASSQPTGRTDTQYF
TRBJ2-1,TRBV2,few,-,TGTGCCAGCAGAAACAGGGCCCGTGAGCAGTTCTTC,CASRNRAREQFF
TRBJ1-1,TRBV5-1,-,-,TGCGCCAGCAGCGCCATGATCAACACTGAAGCTTTCTTT,CASSAMINTEAFF
TRBJ2-4,TRBV3-1,-,TRBD2,TGTGCCAGCAGCCAATCGTTCCTAGCGGGGAATCTAGCCAAAAACATTCAGTACTTC,CASSQSFLAGNLAKNIQYF
TRBJ2-1,TRBV20-1,-,-,TGCAGTGCTAGAGATGTGGGACTGACCTCCTACAATGAGCAGTTCTTC,CSARDVGLTSYNEQFF
TRBJ2-7,TRBV7-9,few,TRBD2,TGTGCCACCGGGACTAGTGCCGACGAGCAGTACTTC,CATGTSADEQYF
TRBJ2-3,TRBV3-1,-,TRBD2,TGTGCCAGCAGCCAAGGACTAGCGGGAGGGTGGGATACGCAGTATTTT,CASSQGLAGGWDTQYF
TRBJ2-3,TRBV12-3/TRBV12-4,-,TRBD2,TGTGCCATCTGTTTGGCCGCTCGGCTAGCGGGGCCAAACACAGATACGCAGTATTTT,CAICLAARLAGPNTDTQYF
TRBJ2-1,TRBV20-1,-,TRBD2,TGCAGTTTCATTCCGGGACTAGCGACGAGTTGGGCACACAATGAGCAGTTCTTC,CSFIPGLATSWAHNEQFF
TRBJ2-2,TRBV19,-,-,TGTGCCAGTAGTAATAGGGGTGAAGACACCGGGGAGCTGTTTTTT,CASSNRGEDTGELFF
TRBJ2-1,TRBV28,-,TRBD2,TGTGCCAGCAGACTAGCGGGGGCCTCCTACAATGAGCAGTTCTTC,CASRLAGASYNEQFF
TRBJ2-2,TRBV29-1,-,-,TGCAGCGTTGAAAAGGGGGAAATCGGGGAGCTGTTTTTT,CSVEKGEIGELFF
TRBJ2-5,TRBV6-5,-,-,TGTGCCAGCAGTTTACACCCCCAAGCGGAGACCCAGTACTTC,CASSLHPQAETQYF
TRBJ2-2,TRBV4-1,few,-,TGCGCCAGCAGCCGAGAGGGGGTCGGGGAGCTGTTTTTT,CASSREGVGELFF
TRBJ1-6,TRBV29-1,few,-,TGCAGCGTTGCGCCTGGGGCTAATTCACCCCTCCACTTT,CSVAPGANSPLHF
TRBJ2-1,TRBV12-3/TRBV12-4,-,-,TGTGCCAGCAGCACGTCCAGCAGGAATGAGCAGTTCTTC,CASSTSSRNEQFF
TRBJ2-1,TRBV12-3/TRBV12-4,few,TRBD2,TGTGCCAGCAGCCCCGGCGGTCTCGGGAGGGGGTACAATGAGCAGTTCTTC,CASSPGGLGRGYNEQFF
TRBJ2-3,TRBV28,many,-,TGTGCCAGCAAAACAGGTTTTTCCGACACAGATACGCAGTATTTT,CASKTGFSDTDTQYF
TRBJ2-3,TRBV3-1,-,-,TGTGCCAGCAGCCGGAGAGGGTCAGATACGCAGTATTTT,CASSRRGSDTQYF
TRBJ2-6,TRBV3-1,-,TRBD1,TGTGCCAGCAGCCAGCCGGGACAGGGGGTGGCCAACGTCCTGACTTTC,CASSQPGQGVANVLTF
TRBJ1-2,TRBV2,-,-,TGTGCCAGCAGTGATCTTCAGGGGAGCGGCTACACCTTC,CASSDLQGSGYTF
TRBJ2-1,TRBV20-1,-,-,TGCAGTGCTACCCGGGAGGCAGGGGTGTTCTTC,CSATREAGVFF
TRBJ2-1,TRBV10-3,many,TRBD1,TGTGCCATCCGACAGGGGGTGGGTCCCTACAATGAGCAGTTCTTC,CAIRQGVGPYNEQFF
TRBJ1-1,TRBV6-5,many,TRBD1,TGTGCCAGCAGCCCCGGGACAGTAGCTTTCTTT,CASSPGTVAFF
TRBJ1-2,TRBV11-2,-,TRBD1,TGTGCCAGCAGCTTAGGCCCCGGGACAGTTGGGGGCTACACCTTC,CASSLGPGTVGGYTF
TRBJ2-1,TRBV24-1,few,TRBD1,TGTGCCACCAGGGGGGTAGGGACAGGGGACTACAATGAGCAGTTCTTC,CATRGVGTGDYNEQFF
TRBJ2-7,TRBV6-6,few,-,TGTGCCAGCAGTTACAGTACACTCTACGAGCAGTACTTC,CASSYSTLYEQYF
TRBJ2-7,TRBV9,-,TRBD2,TGTGCCAGCAGCCCGAGGGAGGGAGTTGGTTACGAGCAGTACTTC,CASSPREGVGYEQYF
TRBJ2-5,TRBV5-1,-,-,TGCGCCAGCAGCAGAACGGCGGAGGAGACCCAGTACTTC,CASSRTAEETQYF
TRBJ1-6,TRBV12-3/TRBV12-4,many,-,TGTGCCAGCAATAGGGGTGGAAACTCACCCCTCCACTTT,CASNRGGNSPLHF
TRBJ1-1,TRBV12-3/TRBV12-4,many,TRBD1,TGTGCCAGCAAGCTACAGGGGGCCTTGAACACTGAAGCTTTCTTT,CASKLQGALNTEAFF